Listed below are T cell receptor beta chains from one sample, sequenced in a study of cytomegalovirus exposure and HLA in healthy donors. The repertoire was sequenced with immunoSEQ multiplex PCR; TCRdb's copy has only in-frame clones and lacks some. The data contain around 350,000 clones, roughly 89% of them singletons. The sequencing input was PBMCs. The receptors come from a woman younger than 35 in good health and CMV-seronegative. Both conserved end residues are part of each CDR3. D genes are given only for firm matches. Some rows have no size entry. The others give once, few or many, or a class for an expanded clone.

d_call | j_call | v_call | clone_size | cdr3_nt | cdr3_aa
TRBD1 | TRBJ2-2 | TRBV6-5 | - | TGTGCCAGCAGTGCACAGGGGACCGGGGAGCTGTTTTTT | CASSAQGTGELFF
TRBD2 | TRBJ2-1 | TRBV10-3 | - | TGTGCCATCAGCACCGGGACTATGGACCTCAATGAGCAGTTCTTC | CAISTGTMDLNEQFF
TRBD2 | TRBJ2-1 | TRBV4-1 | - | TGCGCCAGCAGCCAAGAAGGCGGGAGCTCCTACAATGAGCAGTTCTTC | CASSQEGGSSYNEQFF
- | TRBJ2-2 | TRBV5-8 | - | TGTGCCAGCACCAATTGGGGCGCCGGGGAGCTGTTTTTT | CASTNWGAGELFF
TRBD1 | TRBJ2-1 | TRBV2 | - | TGTGCCACCGGGACAGGGTTCAATGAGCAGTTCTTC | CATGTGFNEQFF
- | TRBJ1-1 | TRBV30 | - | TGTGCCTGGAGTGGGCGGGGAGGCACTGAAGCTTTCTTT | CAWSGRGGTEAFF
TRBD2 | TRBJ2-1 | TRBV9 | - | TGTGCCAGCAGCGCGAGCGGGGTTCCGGACAATGAGCAGTTCTTC | CASSASGVPDNEQFF
- | TRBJ1-5 | TRBV28 | once | TGTGCCAGCCTCACCCAACCGGGGGGTGGCAATCAGCCCCAGCATTTT | CASLTQPGGGNQPQHF
- | TRBJ2-7 | TRBV5-1 | few | TGCGCCAGCAGCTTGTCCAGGCACGAGCAGTACTTC | CASSLSRHEQYF
TRBD1 | TRBJ1-1 | TRBV9 | - | TGTGCCAGCAGCGAGGGGGCGGGAAGGGCTTTCTTT | CASSEGAGRAFF
- | TRBJ2-1 | TRBV7-3 | - | TGTGCCAGCAGCTTTGGTAGCGGCAATGAGCAGTTCTTC | CASSFGSGNEQFF
- | TRBJ2-3 | TRBV7-6 | - | TGTGCCAGCAGCTGGACTGCAGATACGCAGTATTTT | CASSWTADTQYF
- | TRBJ1-1 | TRBV19 | - | TGTGCCAGTAGTCTTCTGAACACTGAAGCTTTCTTT | CASSLLNTEAFF
- | TRBJ2-7 | TRBV27 | - | TGTGCCAGCAGTTTAAGGCTGTCGGAGGGACCCTACGAGCAGTACTTC | CASSLRLSEGPYEQYF
- | TRBJ2-4 | TRBV4-1 | - | TGCGCCAGCAGCCAACAGACAACGGATGGAAACATTCAGTACTTC | CASSQQTTDGNIQYF